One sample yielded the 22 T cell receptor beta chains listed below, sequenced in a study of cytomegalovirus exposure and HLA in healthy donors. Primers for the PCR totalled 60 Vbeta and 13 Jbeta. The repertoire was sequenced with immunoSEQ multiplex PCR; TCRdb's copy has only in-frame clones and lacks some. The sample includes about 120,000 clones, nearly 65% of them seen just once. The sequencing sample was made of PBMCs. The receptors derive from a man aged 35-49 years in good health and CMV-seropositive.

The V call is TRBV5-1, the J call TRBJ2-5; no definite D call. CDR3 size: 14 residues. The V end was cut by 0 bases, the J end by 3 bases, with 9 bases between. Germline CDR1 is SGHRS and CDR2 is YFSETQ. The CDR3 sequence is CASSLGVVKETQYF. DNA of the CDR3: TGCGCCAGCAGCTTGGGAGTCGTTAAAGAGACCCAGTACTTC.

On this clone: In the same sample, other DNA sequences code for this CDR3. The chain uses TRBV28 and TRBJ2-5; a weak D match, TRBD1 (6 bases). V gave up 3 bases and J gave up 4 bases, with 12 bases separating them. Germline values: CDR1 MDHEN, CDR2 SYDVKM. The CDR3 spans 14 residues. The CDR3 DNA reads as TGTGCCAGCAGTTTTGGGCAGGGGAGAGAGACCCAGTACTTC. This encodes CASSFGQGRETQYF.

In nucleotides, the CDR3 is TGTGCCAGTCGGCGGGAGGGGACTGAAGCTTTCTTT. Amino acids: CASRREGTEAFF. The genes are TRBV19 and TRBJ1-1; weak D call: TRBD1 (5 bases). V lost 8 bases and J 5 bases, leaving 12 bases between the germline ends. This CDR3 has 12 amino acids. Per the germline V gene, CDR1 is LNHDA and CDR2 is SQIVND (reference sequence).

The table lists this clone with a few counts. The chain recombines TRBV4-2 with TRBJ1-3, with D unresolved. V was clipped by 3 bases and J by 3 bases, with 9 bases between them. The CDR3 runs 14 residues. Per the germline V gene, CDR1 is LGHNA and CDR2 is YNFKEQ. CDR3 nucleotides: TGTGCCAGCAGCCAGTTGAGGGATGGAAACACCATATATTTT. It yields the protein CASSQLRDGNTIYF.

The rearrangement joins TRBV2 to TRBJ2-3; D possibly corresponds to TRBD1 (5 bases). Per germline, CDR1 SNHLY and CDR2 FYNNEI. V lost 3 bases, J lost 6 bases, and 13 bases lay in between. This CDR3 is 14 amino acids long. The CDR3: CASSEAGIGDTQYF. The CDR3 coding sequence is TGTGCCAGCAGTGAGGCAGGGATAGGGGATACGCAGTATTTT.

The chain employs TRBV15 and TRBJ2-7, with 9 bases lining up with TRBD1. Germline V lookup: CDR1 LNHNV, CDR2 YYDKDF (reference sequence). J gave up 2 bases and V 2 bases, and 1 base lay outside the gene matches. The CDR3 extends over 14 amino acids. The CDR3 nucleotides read TGTGCCACCAGCAGAAGACAGGGGGCCTACGAGCAGTACTTC. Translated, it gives CATSRRQGAYEQYF.

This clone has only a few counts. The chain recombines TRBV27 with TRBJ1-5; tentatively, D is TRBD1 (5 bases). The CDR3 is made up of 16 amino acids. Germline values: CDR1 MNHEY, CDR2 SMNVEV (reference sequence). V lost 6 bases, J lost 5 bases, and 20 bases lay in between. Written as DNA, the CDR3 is TGTGCCAGCAGGGGTCGCGCGGCAGGGATTGATCAGCCCCAGCATTTT. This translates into CASRGRAAGIDQPQHF.

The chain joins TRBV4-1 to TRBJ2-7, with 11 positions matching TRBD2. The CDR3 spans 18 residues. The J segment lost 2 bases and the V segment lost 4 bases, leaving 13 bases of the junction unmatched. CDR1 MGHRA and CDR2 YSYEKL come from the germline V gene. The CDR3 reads CASSPAGSGGAKTYEQYF. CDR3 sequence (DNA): TGCGCCAGCAGCCCCGCGGGTAGCGGGGGGGCTAAAACCTACGAGCAGTACTTC.

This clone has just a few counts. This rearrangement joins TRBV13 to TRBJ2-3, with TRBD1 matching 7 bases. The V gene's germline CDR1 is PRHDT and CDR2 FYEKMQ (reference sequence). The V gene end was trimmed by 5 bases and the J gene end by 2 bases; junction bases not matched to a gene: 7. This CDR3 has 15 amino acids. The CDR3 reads CASSAGQANTDTQYF. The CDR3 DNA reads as TGTGCCAGCAGCGCCGGACAGGCGAACACAGATACGCAGTATTTT.

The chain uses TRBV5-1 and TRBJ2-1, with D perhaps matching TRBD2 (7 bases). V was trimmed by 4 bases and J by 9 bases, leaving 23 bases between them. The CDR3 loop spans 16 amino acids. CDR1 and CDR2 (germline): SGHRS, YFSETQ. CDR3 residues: CASSPGGGGENSEQFF. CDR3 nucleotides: TGCGCCAGCAGCCCCGGGGGCGGGGGAGAGAACAGTGAGCAGTTCTTC.

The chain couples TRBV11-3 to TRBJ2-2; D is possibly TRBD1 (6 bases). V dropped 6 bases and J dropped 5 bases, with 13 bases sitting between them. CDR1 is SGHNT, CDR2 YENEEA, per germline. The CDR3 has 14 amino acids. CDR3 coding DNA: TGTGCCAGCAGATCAGCAGGGGAAACCGGGGAGCTGTTTTTT. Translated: CASRSAGETGELFF.

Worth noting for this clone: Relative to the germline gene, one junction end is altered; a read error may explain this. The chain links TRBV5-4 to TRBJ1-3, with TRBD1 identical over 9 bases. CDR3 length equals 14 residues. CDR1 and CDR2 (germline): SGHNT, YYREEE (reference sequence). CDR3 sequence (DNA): TGTGCCAGCAGCCAACAGGGGGCCGAAAACACCGTATATTTT. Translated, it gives CASSQQGAENTVYF. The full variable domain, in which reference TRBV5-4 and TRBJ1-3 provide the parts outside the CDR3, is ETGVTQSPTHLIKTRGQQVTLRCSSQSGHNTVSWYQQALGQGPQFIFQYYREEENGRGNFPPRFSGLQFPNYSSELNVNALELDDSALYLCASSQQGAENTVYFGEGSWLTVV.

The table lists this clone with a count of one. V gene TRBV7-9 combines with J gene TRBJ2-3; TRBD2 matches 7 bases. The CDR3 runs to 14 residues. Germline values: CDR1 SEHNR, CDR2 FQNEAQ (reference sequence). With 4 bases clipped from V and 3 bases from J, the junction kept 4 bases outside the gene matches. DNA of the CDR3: TGTGCCAGCAGCTCGTGGGGGGGGACAGATACGCAGTATTTT. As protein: CASSSWGGTDTQYF.

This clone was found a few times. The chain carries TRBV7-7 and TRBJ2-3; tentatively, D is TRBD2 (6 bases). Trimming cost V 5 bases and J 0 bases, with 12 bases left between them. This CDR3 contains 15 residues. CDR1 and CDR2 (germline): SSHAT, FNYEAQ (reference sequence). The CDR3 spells CASSPRLDSTDTQYF. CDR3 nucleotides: TGTGCCAGCAGCCCGAGACTAGATAGCACAGATACGCAGTATTTT.

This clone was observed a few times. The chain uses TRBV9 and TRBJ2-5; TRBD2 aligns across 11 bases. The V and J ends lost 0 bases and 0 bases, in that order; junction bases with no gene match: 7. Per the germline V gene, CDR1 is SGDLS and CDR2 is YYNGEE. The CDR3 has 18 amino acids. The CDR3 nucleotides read TGTGCCAGCAGCGTAGGAGGACTAGCGGGTGCGTACCAAGAGACCCAGTACTTC. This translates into CASSVGGLAGAYQETQYF.

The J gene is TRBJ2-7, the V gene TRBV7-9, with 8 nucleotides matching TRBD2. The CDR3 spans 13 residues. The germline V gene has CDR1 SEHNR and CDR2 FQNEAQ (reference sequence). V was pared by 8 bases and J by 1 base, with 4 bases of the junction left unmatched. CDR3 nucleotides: TGTGCCAGCCGGCTAGCGGGTTCCTACGAGCAGTACTTC. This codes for CASRLAGSYEQYF.

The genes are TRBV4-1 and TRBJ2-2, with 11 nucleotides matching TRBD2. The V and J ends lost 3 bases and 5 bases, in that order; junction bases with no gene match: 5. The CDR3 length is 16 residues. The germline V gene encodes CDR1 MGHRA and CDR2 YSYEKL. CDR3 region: CASSQRTSGYTGELFF. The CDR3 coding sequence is TGCGCCAGCAGCCAGCGGACTAGCGGGTATACCGGGGAGCTGTTTTTT.

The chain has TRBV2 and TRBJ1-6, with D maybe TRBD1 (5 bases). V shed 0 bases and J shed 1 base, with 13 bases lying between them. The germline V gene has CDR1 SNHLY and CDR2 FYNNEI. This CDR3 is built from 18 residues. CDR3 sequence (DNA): TGTGCCAGCAGTGAAGCGCCGGGGGGGGGATCCTATAATTCACCCCTCCACTTT. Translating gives CASSEAPGGGSYNSPLHF.

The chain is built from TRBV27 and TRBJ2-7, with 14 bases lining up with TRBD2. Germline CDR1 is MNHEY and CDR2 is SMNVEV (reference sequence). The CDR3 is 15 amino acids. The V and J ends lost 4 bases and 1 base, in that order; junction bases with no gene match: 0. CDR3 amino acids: CASSWTSGGSYEQYF. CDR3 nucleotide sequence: TGTGCCAGCAGTTGGACTAGCGGGGGGTCCTACGAGCAGTACTTC.

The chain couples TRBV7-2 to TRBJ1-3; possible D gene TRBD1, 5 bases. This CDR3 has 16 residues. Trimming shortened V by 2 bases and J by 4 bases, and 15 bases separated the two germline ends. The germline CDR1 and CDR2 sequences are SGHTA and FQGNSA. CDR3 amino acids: CASSLTVSGLGNTIYF. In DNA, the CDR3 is TGTGCCAGCAGCTTAACGGTATCAGGGCTCGGAAACACCATATATTTT.

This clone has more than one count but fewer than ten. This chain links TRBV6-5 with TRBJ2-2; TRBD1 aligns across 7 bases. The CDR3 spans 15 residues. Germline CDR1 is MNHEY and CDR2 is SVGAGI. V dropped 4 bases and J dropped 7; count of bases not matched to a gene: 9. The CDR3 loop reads CASSSPWGQSGELFF. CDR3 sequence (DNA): TGTGCCAGCAGTTCCCCTTGGGGACAGAGCGGGGAGCTGTTTTTT.

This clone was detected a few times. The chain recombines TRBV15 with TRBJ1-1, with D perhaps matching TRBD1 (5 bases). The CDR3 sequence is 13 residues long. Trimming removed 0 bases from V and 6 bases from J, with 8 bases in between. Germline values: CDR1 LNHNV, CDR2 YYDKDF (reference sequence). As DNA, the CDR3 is TGTGCCACCAGCAGAGATGGGGGGGCTGAAGCTTTCTTT. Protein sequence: CATSRDGGAEAFF.